This is a list of T cell receptor beta chains from one sample in a study of hypomethylating agent response in myelodysplastic syndrome. Using immunoSEQ multiplex PCR, the repertoire was profiled, and TCRdb retains in-frame clones only, with some absent. This sample yields about 4,500 clones, of which roughly 80% are seen a single time; about 17% belongs to the top ten. Sequenced material: bone marrow, taken before or after starting hypomethylating agent treatment for myelodysplastic syndrome (not recorded which). The receptors originated from a human donor with myelodysplastic syndrome. Each CDR3 is given with its conserved first and last residue. The D gene is left open where the match is weak. Only some rows state a clone size, as once, few, many or a class for expanded clones.

clone_size	d_call	j_call	v_call	cdr3_aa	cdr3_nt
few	TRBD2	TRBJ2-7	TRBV28	CASSPLWGAGGSSYEQYF	TGTGCCAGCAGTCCGCTATGGGGAGCGGGAGGGAGCTCCTACGAGCAGTACTTC
-	TRBD2	TRBJ2-3	TRBV19	CATSRSGSITDTQYF	TGTGCCACTAGTCGTAGCGGGAGTATCACAGATACGCAGTATTTT
once	-	TRBJ2-1	TRBV6-6	CASRATTLDEQFF	TGTGCCAGCAGAGCCACTACACTAGATGAGCAGTTCTTC
once	-	TRBJ1-5	TRBV6-5	CASRSQAWSNQPQHF	TGTGCCAGCAGGTCCCAAGCTTGGAGCAATCAGCCCCAGCATTTT
-	TRBD1	TRBJ2-2	TRBV2	CASSDQGTVNTGELFF	TGTGCCAGCAGTGATCAAGGGACAGTGAACACCGGGGAGCTGTTTTTT
-	-	TRBJ2-7	TRBV30	CAWSPLYEQYF	TGTGCCTGGAGTCCGCTCTACGAGCAGTACTTC
-	TRBD1	TRBJ2-5	TRBV5-1	CASSRSGTGSETQYF	TGCGCCAGCAGCAGGTCCGGGACAGGGTCCGAGACCCAGTACTTC
-	-	TRBJ2-7	TRBV5-1	CASSPSTSDSYEQYF	TGCGCCAGCAGCCCATCGACCAGTGATTCCTACGAGCAGTACTTC
-	-	TRBJ1-2	TRBV19	CASSIGGNTGYTF	TGTGCCAGTAGTATTGGGGGGAATACCGGCTACACCTTC
-	-	TRBJ1-6	TRBV28	CASSLGGGYHF	TGTGCCAGCAGTTTAGGAGGGGGATACCACTTT
-	-	TRBJ1-2	TRBV10-3	CAISEPTVISYYGYTF	TGTGCCATCAGTGAGCCAACCGTAATCAGTTACTATGGCTACACCTTC
-	-	TRBJ1-2	TRBV7-6	CASSQTGIYGYTF	TGTGCCAGCAGTCAAACCGGCATCTATGGCTACACCTTC
-	-	TRBJ1-2	TRBV11-2	CASSLGGGNYGYTF	TGTGCCAGCAGCTTAGGGGGAGGGAACTATGGCTACACCTTC
-	-	TRBJ1-2	TRBV19	CASDRDNSYTF	TGTGCCAGTGACCGGGACAACAGCTACACCTTC
-	-	TRBJ1-2	TRBV6-6	CATDRSNYGYTF	TGTGCCACTGACAGGTCCAACTATGGCTACACCTTC
-	TRBD1	TRBJ1-1	TRBV19	CASSDRGLTEAFF	TGTGCCAGTAGCGACAGGGGTCTCACTGAAGCTTTCTTT
-	-	TRBJ2-3	TRBV14	CASSQGPRDPRQYF	TGTGCCAGCAGCCAAGGACCCAGGGACCCTAGGCAGTATTTT
-	-	TRBJ1-4	TRBV7-2	CASSLAHYNEKLFF	TGTGCCAGCAGCTTAGCACATTATAATGAAAAACTGTTTTTT
-	-	TRBJ2-2	TRBV7-2	CASSLQFTGELFF	TGTGCCAGCAGCTTACAGTTCACCGGGGAGCTGTTTTTT
-	TRBD1	TRBJ2-6	TRBV10-3	CAIRGQGEGSKAGANVLTF	TGTGCCATCAGGGGACAGGGAGAAGGGAGTAAGGCTGGGGCCAACGTCCTGACTTTC
-	TRBD2	TRBJ2-7	TRBV7-8	CASSLEAGGGYEQYF	TGTGCCAGCAGCTTAGAAGCGGGAGGGGGCTACGAGCAGTACTTC
once	-	TRBJ2-1	TRBV29-1	CSAQGGLYNEQFF	TGCAGCGCACAGGGAGGTCTATACAATGAGCAGTTCTTC
-	TRBD2	TRBJ2-7	TRBV5-4	CASSLSGQGYEQYF	TGTGCCAGCAGCCTTAGCGGGCAAGGCTACGAGCAGTACTTC
-	-	TRBJ2-1	TRBV11-3	CASSLGGDEQFF	TGTGCCAGCAGCTTAGGGGGCGATGAGCAGTTCTTC
-	-	TRBJ1-6	TRBV5-4	CASGIDSYNSPLHF	TGTGCCAGCGGGATAGACAGCTATAATTCACCCCTCCACTTT
-	-	TRBJ2-1	TRBV7-9	CASSLLRINEQFF	TGTGCCAGCAGCTTGTTACGGATCAATGAGCAGTTCTTC
-	-	TRBJ2-7	TRBV19	CASSRGGTYEQYF	TGTGCCAGTAGTCGCGGAGGCACCTACGAGCAGTACTTC
-	-	TRBJ2-1	TRBV5-1	CASRASSLASEQFF	TGCGCCAGCAGGGCGTCCTCCTTGGCTAGTGAGCAGTTCTTC
-	TRBD1	TRBJ2-7	TRBV18	CASSLYQQGQSYEQYF	TGTGCCAGCTCATTATACCAACAGGGACAGAGCTACGAGCAGTACTTC
-	-	TRBJ2-2	TRBV5-8	CASSFDFSNTGELFF	TGTGCCAGCAGCTTTGACTTTTCAAACACCGGGGAGCTGTTTTTT
once	-	TRBJ2-3	TRBV30	CAWSVLLDTQYF	TGTGCCTGGAGTGTACTGCTTGATACGCAGTATTTT
-	-	TRBJ2-5	TRBV7-9	CASSLPTGQKETQYF	TGTGCCAGCAGCTTACCTACAGGTCAAAAAGAGACCCAGTACTTC
-	-	TRBJ2-2	TRBV27	CASSQTGTANTGELFF	TGTGCCAGCAGTCAAACAGGGACCGCGAACACCGGGGAGCTGTTTTTT
-	TRBD2	TRBJ2-7	TRBV4-3	CASSQRRGSGESYEQYF	TGCGCCAGCAGCCAACGGCGAGGTAGCGGGGAATCCTACGAGCAGTACTTC
-	TRBD2	TRBJ2-1	TRBV7-9	CASISRAGTSYNEQFF	TGTGCCAGCATCTCCCGAGCGGGGACCTCCTACAATGAGCAGTTCTTC
-	-	TRBJ1-1	TRBV19	CASSISPPGGTEAFF	TGTGCCAGTAGTATATCCCCCCCGGGAGGCACTGAAGCTTTCTTT
-	-	TRBJ2-7	TRBV27	CASSFLPDASGEQYF	TGTGCCAGCAGTTTTCTTCCGGACGCCTCCGGGGAGCAGTACTTC
-	TRBD1	TRBJ2-3	TRBV14	CASSQRTGGGDTQYF	TGTGCCAGCAGCCAAAGGACAGGGGGAGGAGATACGCAGTATTTT
-	TRBD2	TRBJ2-7	TRBV5-1	CASSLDTSGIDEQYF	TGCGCCAGCAGCTTGGATACTAGCGGGATCGACGAGCAGTACTTC
-	TRBD2	TRBJ2-1	TRBV11-1	CASSSGTSGEQFF	TGTGCCAGCAGCTCCGGGACTAGTGGCGAGCAGTTCTTC
few	TRBD1	TRBJ2-1	TRBV5-6	CASTRFDWGTGSRNEQFF	TGTGCCAGCACCCGATTCGACTGGGGGACAGGGAGCCGAAATGAGCAGTTCTTC
-	-	TRBJ2-7	TRBV7-9	CASSSPDSGDYEQYF	TGTGCCAGCAGCTCGCCGGACAGTGGAGATTACGAGCAGTACTTC
-	-	TRBJ2-1	TRBV7-2	CASSLAESRGPYNEQFF	TGTGCCAGCAGCTTAGCCGAGTCGAGGGGTCCTTACAATGAGCAGTTCTTC
once	-	TRBJ2-2	TRBV6-1	CASSIRVSQGELFF	TGTGCCAGCAGTATTAGGGTCTCGCAAGGGGAGCTGTTTTTT
once	-	TRBJ1-2	TRBV25-1	CASSEYGVGGSYGYTF	TGTGCCAGCAGTGAATACGGGGTGGGCGGGAGTTATGGCTACACCTTC
-	-	TRBJ1-2	TRBV5-8	CASRKMPGGGYTF	TGTGCCAGCAGAAAAATGCCTGGGGGTGGCTACACCTTC
-	TRBD1	TRBJ2-3	TRBV29-1	CSGIPGQHTDTQYF	TGCAGCGGAATACCGGGACAGCACACAGATACGCAGTATTTT
-	-	TRBJ2-5	TRBV5-4	CASSLARQETQYF	TGTGCCAGCAGCTTGGCCCGCCAAGAGACCCAGTACTTC
-	TRBD2	TRBJ2-7	TRBV6-5	CASSLLAGLHEQYF	TGTGCCAGCAGTTTACTAGCGGGATTGCACGAGCAGTACTTC
-	-	TRBJ1-5	TRBV10-2	CASSDTGSNQPQHF	TGCGCCAGCAGTGACACAGGGAGCAATCAGCCCCAGCATTTT